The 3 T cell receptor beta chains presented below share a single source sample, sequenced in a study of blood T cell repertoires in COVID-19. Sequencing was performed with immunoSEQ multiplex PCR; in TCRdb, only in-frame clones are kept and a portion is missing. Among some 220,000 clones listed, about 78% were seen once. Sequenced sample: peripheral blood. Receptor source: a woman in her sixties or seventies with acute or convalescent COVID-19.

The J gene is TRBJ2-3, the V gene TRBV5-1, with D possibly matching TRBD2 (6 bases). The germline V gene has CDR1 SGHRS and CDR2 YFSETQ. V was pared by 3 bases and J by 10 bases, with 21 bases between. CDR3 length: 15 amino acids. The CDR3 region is CASSWTQGGDLAQYF. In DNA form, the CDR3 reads TGCGCCAGCAGCTGGACGCAGGGAGGCGATTTAGCGCAGTATTTT.

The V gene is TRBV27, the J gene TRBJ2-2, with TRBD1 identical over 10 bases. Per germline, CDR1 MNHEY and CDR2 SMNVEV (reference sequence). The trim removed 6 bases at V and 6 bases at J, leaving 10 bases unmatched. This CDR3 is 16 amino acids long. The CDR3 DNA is TGTGCCAGCAGATCAGGGGGACAGGGGTCGGCCGGGGAGCTGTTTTTT. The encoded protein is CASRSGGQGSAGELFF.

CDR3 bases: TGTGCCAGCAGCTTCCCCCGGGCCGGGGAGCTGTTTTTT. This translates into CASSFPRAGELFF. V is TRBV5-6 and J is TRBJ2-2; D remains ambiguous. Germline CDR1 reads SGHDT; CDR2 reads YYEEEE. V was pared by 2 bases and J by 6 bases, with 8 bases between. This CDR3 contains 13 residues.